Below, 32 T cell receptor beta chains from the same sample are listed, as sequenced in a study of tumor-infiltrating lymphocytes in primary liver carcinoma (dated by TCRdb to the late 2010s). Sequencing relied on an Illumina HiSeq 2500. Starting from 450 to 500 ng total RNA, TCRbeta-specific cDNA was produced by reverse transcription with a constant-region primer and ProtoScript II reverse transcriptase. Construction of the TCRbeta libraries relied on three nested rounds of multiplex PCR, following a slightly modified ARM-PCR procedure. Each of the first two PCR rounds ran for approximately 9 cycles using multiplex TRBV1-TRBV30 forward primers together with a Cbeta reverse primer. The raw public reads went through TCRdb reprocessing: fastp at Q25, MiXCR clone calling, in-frame beta chains kept. All rows with the same CDR3 protein become a single entry with the most common DNA and genes. Counted in this sample were over 250,000 distinct CDR3 sequences; approximately 54% of them appeared once. The ten largest account for over 15% of the sample.

Blood RNA was extracted from unsorted whole blood with TRIzol reagent; germline DNA came from the DNeasy Blood & Tissue kit. Source material: peripheral blood. These receptors all come from a woman aged 25 to 45 with primary liver carcinoma and hepatitis B virus infection.

This clonotype was found once. Mismatch with germline at one junction end may stem from a read error. The rearrangement joins TRBV12-3 or TRBV12-4 to TRBJ2-1; TRBD2 matches at 8 bases. The CDR3 runs 15 residues. The DNA for the CDR3 is TGTGCCAACAGTTATACTAGCGGTTCCTACAATGAGCAGTTCTTC. It yields the protein CANSYTSGSYNEQFF.

Of note for this clonotype: Being one base from a much bigger clone, this may be a read error. V and J are TRBV6-1 and TRBJ2-5; 8 nucleotides agree with TRBD2. CDR3 length equals 16 residues. The V segment lost 6 bases and the J segment 4 bases; nucleotides outside the gene matches: 13. Germline values: CDR1 MNHNS, CDR2 SASEGT. In nucleotides, the CDR3 is TGTGCCAGCAGAGCCGGAGGTAGCGGGACCGGAGAGACCCAGTACTTC. It codes for CASRAGGSGTGETQYF.

Regarding this clonotype: One end of the junction fails to match germline, which may point to a read error. The J gene is TRBJ1-1, the V gene TRBV7-4; 7 nucleotides align to TRBD1. The germline gives CDR1 SGHVT, CDR2 SQSDAQ. The CDR3 consists of 18 residues. CDR3 loop: CASSYISRGKRMNTEAFF. The CDR3 DNA reads TGTGCCAGCAGCTATATAAGCAGGGGGAAAAGGATGAACACTGAGGCTTTCTTT.

In this sample, this clonotype turned up a few times. This chain joins TRBV5-8 and TRBJ2-7; TRBD1 agrees at 10 bases. Unmatched junction bases numbered 5, after V lost 4 bases and J lost 1 base. The CDR3 covers 15 residues. From germline, CDR1 is SGHTS and CDR2 YDEGEE. The CDR3 loop is CASSPTGGESYEQYF. CDR3 nucleotides: TGTGCCAGCAGCCCGACAGGGGGCGAGTCCTACGAGCAGTACTTC.

With respect to this clonotype: Possible read error: a much larger clone is one base away. This sequence joins TRBV4-2 and TRBJ1-1, with TRBD1 matching over 8 bases. The V gene's germline CDR1 is LGHNA and CDR2 YNFKEQ. There are 13 residues in the CDR3. Trimming removed 6 bases from V and 12 bases from J; junction bases left unmatched: 12. The CDR3 coding sequence is TGTGCCAGCAGACACATGGGGACAGGCGAAACTTTCTTT. Protein: CASRHMGTGETFF.

This clonotype was recorded at least ten times. The chain joins TRBV6-2 or TRBV6-3 to TRBJ2-1; D is ambiguous. Trimming shortened V by 8 bases and J by 9 bases, and 11 bases separated the two germline ends. This CDR3 spans 11 amino acids. Germline V gene data show CDR1 as MNHEY and CDR2 as SVGEGT. The CDR3 spells CASFGWSEQFF. CDR3 sequence (DNA): TGTGCCAGCTTCGGGTGGAGTGAGCAGTTCTTC.

There are a few counts of this clonotype. This chain uses TRBV12-3 or TRBV12-4 with TRBJ2-1; the match to TRBD2 covers 13 bases. Trimming cost V 5 bases and J 5 bases; bases outside gene matches: 9. This CDR3 comprises 17 residues. CDR3 region: CASSRTSGSIGHNEQFF. In DNA form, the CDR3 reads TGTGCCAGCAGTCGGACTAGCGGGAGTATTGGGCACAATGAGCAGTTCTTC.

Turning to this clonotype: A read error may account for a junction end that differs from germline. The rearrangement uses TRBV11-2 and TRBJ2-5, with a tentative D call TRBD2 (6 bases). The CDR3 is 15 amino acids. The germline gives CDR1 SGHAT, CDR2 FQNNGV. CDR3 protein: CASNLGTRDWETQYF. The CDR3, as DNA: TGTGCCAGCAACTTAGGCACGCGGGACTGGGAGACCCAGTACTTC.

On this clonotype itself: This clone may be a read error of a much larger clone one base away. The chain has TRBV4-2 and TRBJ2-7; a possible D gene is TRBD2 (5 bases). CDR3 length: 14 residues. In germline, CDR1 is LGHNA, CDR2 YNFKEQ. This CDR3 reads CAISQDGSGYEQYF. As DNA, the CDR3 is TGTGCCATCAGCCAAGATGGGAGTGGGTACGAGCAGTACTTC.

This clonotype was seen more than once but under ten times. V usage is TRBV6-6 and J usage is TRBJ2-1; the match to TRBD1 covers 7 bases. The CDR3 contains 14 residues. The germline V gene encodes CDR1 MNHNY and CDR2 SVGAGI (reference sequence). V gave up 0 bases and J gave up 6 bases; unmatched junction bases: 2. Written as DNA, the CDR3 is TGTGCCAGCAGTTACTCGGGACAGAGCAATGAGCAGTTCTTC. Protein sequence: CASSYSGQSNEQFF.

The gene calls are TRBV7-3 and TRBJ2-2, with D maybe TRBD1 (5 bases). The CDR3 totals 16 residues. Trimming pared 0 bases from V and 9 bases from J, leaving 17 bases between. CDR1 and CDR2 (germline): SGHTA, FQGTGA. Here the CDR3 reads CASSLTSRGQARELFF. The CDR3 DNA sequence: TGTGCCAGCAGCTTAACGTCTAGGGGCCAAGCCAGGGAGCTGTTTTTT.

Note on this clonotype: This may be a read error, as it is one base from a much larger clone. V usage is TRBV28 and J usage is TRBJ1-3, with unresolved D. V was trimmed by 8 bases and J by 11 bases, leaving 22 bases between them. Germline V gene sequence: CDR1 MDHEN, CDR2 SYDVKM. CDR3 length equals 14 residues. CDR3 sequence reads: CASARPVHRPAIYF. The CDR3 region has the DNA TGTGCCAGCGCCAGACCCGTCCACCGCCCGGCCATATATTTT.

A note on this clonotype: Being one base from a much bigger clone, this may be a read error. V usage is TRBV4-2 and J usage is TRBJ1-6; D remains ambiguous. This CDR3 contains 15 residues. Germline V gives CDR1 LGHNA, CDR2 YNFKEQ. Trimming removed 1 base from V and 10 bases from J, with 14 bases in between. CDR3 in DNA: TGTGCCAGCAGCCAAGGCCAGGCTACGGACTCACCCCTCCACTTT. Translated: CASSQGQATDSPLHF.

The gene calls are TRBV6-5 and TRBJ1-2; D possibly corresponds to TRBD1 (5 bases). Germline CDR1 and CDR2: MNHEY and SVGAGI. This CDR3 is 14 amino acids long. V lost 5 bases, J lost 3 bases, and 13 bases lay in between. CDR3: CASSDAMGHYGYTF. CDR3 bases: TGTGCCAGCAGTGACGCCATGGGACACTATGGCTACACCTTC.

Regarding this clonotype: Relative to the germline gene, one junction end is altered; a read error may explain this. The chain has TRBV29-1 and TRBJ2-5, with TRBD1 matching over 9 bases. CDR3 length equals 12 residues. Germline CDR1 reads SQVTM; CDR2 reads ANQGSEA. CDR3 DNA: TGCAGCGCTAGGACAGGGGCAGAGACCCTGTACTTC. The encoded protein is CSARTGAETLYF.

A remark on this clonotype: One end of the junction varies from germline; a read error may be responsible. The J gene is TRBJ2-7, the V gene TRBV28; unclear D gene. The CDR3 is 14 residues long. Germline CDR1 and CDR2: MDHEN and SYDVKM. The CDR3 reads CASRFGGSTYEQYF. CDR3 DNA sequence: TGTGCCAGCAGATTTGGCGGATCTACCTATGAGCAGTACTTC.

This clonotype was seen only once. The junction differs from germline at one of its ends, possibly a read error. The V gene is TRBV30, the J gene TRBJ2-3; 11 bases match TRBD2. Per germline, CDR1 GTSNPN and CDR2 SVGIG (reference sequence). The CDR3 is 14 amino acids. The CDR3: CAWRSLAGGHTQYF. DNA of the CDR3: TGTGCCTGGAGGAGCCTAGCGGGAGGACATACGCAATATTTT.

This rearrangement joins TRBV4-1 to TRBJ2-7, with no clear D. The length of the CDR3 is 16 residues. Germline loops: CDR1 MGHRA, CDR2 YSYEKL. Trimming removed 4 bases from V and 0 bases from J, with 16 bases in between. The CDR3 region has the DNA TGCGCCAGCAGCCTTGACCCGGGTGGAAGCTCCTACGAGCAGTACTTC. Encoded protein: CASSLDPGGSSYEQYF.

This clonotype was seen a few times. The chain combines TRBV29-1 with TRBJ1-1, with 8 nucleotides matching TRBD1. The CDR3 is 15 residues long. Germline trimming cut 2 bases from V and 5 bases from J; bases unmatched to any gene: 10. CDR1 and CDR2 (germline): SQVTM, ANQGSEA. The CDR3 here is CSVESDRVSRTEAFF. DNA for the CDR3: TGCAGCGTTGAATCGGACAGGGTAAGTCGGACTGAAGCTTTCTTT. Full variable domain (remainder filled in from reference TRBV29-1 and TRBJ1-1): SAVISQKPSRDICQRGTSLTIQCQVDSQVTMMFWYRQQPGQSLTLIATANQGSEATYESGFVIDKFPISRPNLTFSTLTVSNMSPEDSSIYLCSVESDRVSRTEAFFGQGTRLTVV.

Concerning this clonotype: At one boundary the junction diverges from the germline segment, which might be a read error. The chain is built from TRBV11-2 and TRBJ2-1, with D possibly called TRBD1 or TRBD2 (5 bases each). The V gene's germline CDR1 is SGHAT and CDR2 FQNNGV. This CDR3 spans 17 amino acids. In DNA form, the CDR3 reads TGTGCCAGTAGCTTAGGGAAGGGGAGCGGACCCTACAATGAGCAGTTCTTC. It codes for CASSLGKGSGPYNEQFF. Variable domain in full (rest from reference TRBV11-2 and TRBJ2-1): EAGVAQSPRYKIIEKRQSVAFWCNPISGHATLYWYQQILGQGPKLLIQFQNNGVVDDSQLPKDRFSAERLKGVDSTLKIQPAKLEDSAVYLCASSLGKGSGPYNEQFFGPGTRLTVL.

This clonotype was detected a few times. The chain recombines TRBV6-2 or TRBV6-3 with TRBJ1-1, with D perhaps TRBD1 (6 bases). The CDR3 contains 13 residues. V was shortened by 4 bases and J by 7 bases, with 13 bases between the two germline ends. Germline assignment: CDR1 MNHEY and CDR2 SVGEGT. CDR3 region: CASSWNRDNEAFF. The DNA of the CDR3 is TGTGCCAGCAGTTGGAACAGGGATAATGAAGCTTTCTTT.

This rearrangement joins TRBV20-1 to TRBJ2-7; TRBD1 agrees at 8 bases. CDR1 and CDR2 from the germline V gene are DFQATT and SNEGSKA (reference sequence). V was clipped by 6 bases and J by 6 bases; unmatched bases: 4. The CDR3 covers 11 residues. The chain's CDR3 is CSAGGQVEQYF. The CDR3 region has the DNA TGCAGTGCCGGGGGACAGGTCGAGCAGTACTTC.

The chain uses TRBV7-9 and TRBJ2-5; D may match TRBD1 or TRBD2 (5 bases each). The ends were cut back, 7 bases at V and 5 bases at J, with 20 bases in the middle. CDR1 and CDR2 from the germline V gene are SEHNR and FQNEAQ (reference sequence). The CDR3 sequence is 15 residues long. CDR3 sequence reads: CASNRGQAVGETQYF. Here the CDR3 DNA reads TGTGCCAGCAACCGGGGCCAAGCGGTAGGGGAGACCCAGTACTTC.

Worth noting for this clonotype: A much larger clone is a single base away; this may be a read error. CDR3 DNA sequence: TGCTGCGTTGAGGGGGGGGACAGACTGTCCTACAATGAGCAGTTCTTC. It encodes CCVEGGDRLSYNEQFF. This chain links TRBV29-1 with TRBJ2-1; D could derive from TRBD1 or TRBD2 (7 bases each). The CDR3 runs 16 residues. The germline V gene has CDR1 SQVTM and CDR2 ANQGSEA.

Points on this clonotype: Since a much larger clone is just one base distant, this may be a read error. This chain uses TRBV6-2 or TRBV6-3 with TRBJ1-1; D unresolved. Germline values: CDR1 MNHEY, CDR2 SVGEGT. The CDR3 length is 11 residues. Trimming removed 2 bases from V and 8 bases from J, with 6 bases in between. This CDR3 is CASSYTEEAFF. DNA for the CDR3: TGTGCCAGCAGTTACACGGAGGAAGCTTTCTTT.

This clonotype was seen more than once but under ten times. This chain uses TRBV4-1 with TRBJ1-5; D unclear. The CDR3 has 13 residues. The V end was cut by 4 bases, the J end by 4 bases, with 8 bases between. From germline, CDR1 is MGHRA and CDR2 YSYEKL. CDR3 amino acids: CASSPSPNQPQHF. In DNA, the CDR3 is TGCGCCAGCAGCCCGAGTCCGAATCAGCCCCAGCATTTT.

This clonotype was found many times. The rearrangement joins TRBV4-3 to TRBJ2-1; D is uncertain. The V and J ends lost 1 base and 6 bases respectively, with 7 bases between them. Germline loops: CDR1 LGHNA, CDR2 YSLEER. CDR3 length equals 13 residues. This CDR3 reads CASSQGGGNEQFF. CDR3 DNA sequence: TGCGCCAGCAGCCAAGGTGGCGGCAATGAGCAGTTCTTC.

The genes are TRBV29-1 and TRBJ2-7, with D hard to call. This CDR3 has 14 amino acids. V lost 4 bases to trimming and J lost 1 base, with 14 bases between them. The germline gives CDR1 SQVTM, CDR2 ANQGSEA. CDR3 in amino acids: CSVAATWLSYEQYF. As DNA, the CDR3 is TGCAGCGTTGCGGCGACATGGCTATCCTACGAGCAGTACTTC.

As regards this clonotype: No conserved phenylalanine or tryptophan is present at the end of the CDR3, so a read error is the likely explanation. The genes are TRBV5-8 and TRBJ2-1; D is ambiguous. Germline CDR1 reads SGHTS; CDR2 reads YDEGEE. The V and J ends lost 10 bases and 12 bases respectively, with 17 bases between them. This CDR3 has 11 residues. CDR3 nucleotides: TGTGCCTTGGGTCGTTTCGATGTGCAGTTCATC. It specifies CALGRFDVQFI.

Comment on this clonotype: A read error may explain this, as a much larger clone is one base away. The chain couples TRBV12-3 or TRBV12-4 to TRBJ1-1; no reliable D call. The CDR3 covers 15 residues. The CDR3 DNA is TGTGCCAGCAGTTTAGGGGGAGGGCGGTACACTGAAGTTTTCTTT. It specifies CASSLGGGRYTEVFF.

V and J are TRBV7-8 and TRBJ2-6; a possible D gene is TRBD2 (6 bases). Deletions cut 4 bases from V and 0 bases from J, with 16 bases between. CDR3 length equals 18 residues. The germline V gene encodes CDR1 SGHVS and CDR2 FQNEAQ. The CDR3 loop is CASSYPGTHPSGANVLTF. The CDR3 coding sequence is TGTGCCAGCAGCTACCCCGGGACTCATCCCTCTGGGGCCAACGTCCTGACTTTC.

This clonotype has just a few counts. This chain links TRBV5-4 with TRBJ2-2, with D perhaps TRBD1 (5 bases). The CDR3 covers 14 residues. CDR1 and CDR2 (germline): SGHNT, YYREEE (reference sequence). V shed 5 bases and J shed 2 bases, with 10 bases lying between them. The CDR3 region is CASRTGVNTGELFF. The CDR3 nucleotides are TGTGCCAGCAGAACAGGTGTCAACACCGGGGAGCTGTTTTTT.